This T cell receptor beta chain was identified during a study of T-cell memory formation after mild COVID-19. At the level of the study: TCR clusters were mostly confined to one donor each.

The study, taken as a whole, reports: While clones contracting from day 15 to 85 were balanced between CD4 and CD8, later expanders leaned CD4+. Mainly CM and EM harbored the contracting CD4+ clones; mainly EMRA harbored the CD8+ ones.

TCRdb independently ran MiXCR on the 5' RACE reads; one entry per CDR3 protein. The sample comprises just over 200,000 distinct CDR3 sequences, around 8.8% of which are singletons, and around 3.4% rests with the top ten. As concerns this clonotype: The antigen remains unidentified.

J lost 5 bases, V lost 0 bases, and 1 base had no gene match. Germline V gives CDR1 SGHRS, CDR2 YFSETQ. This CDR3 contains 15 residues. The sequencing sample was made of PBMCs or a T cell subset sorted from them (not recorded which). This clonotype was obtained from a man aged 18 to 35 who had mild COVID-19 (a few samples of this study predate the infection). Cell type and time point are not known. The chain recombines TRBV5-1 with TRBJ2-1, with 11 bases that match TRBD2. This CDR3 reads CASSLATSGNNEQFF. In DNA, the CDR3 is TGCGCCAGCAGCTTGGCGACTAGCGGGAACAATGAGCAGTTCTTC.